The clone carrying this T cell receptor beta chain came up a few times. Its matching antigen is unknown. This specimen belongs to a study of T-cell reconstitution after alpha-beta-depleted transplantation in children. Study-level results: When one year had passed after transplant, most T-cell counts and diversity came from newly produced T cells.

Preparing the TCRbeta library involved the use of unique molecular identifiers. TCRdb reanalysed the PCR reads using MiXCR and keeps one entry per CDR3 protein. Of 670,000 or so distinct CDR3 sequences detected, around 12% appear once; the ten largest clones hold around 0.79%. The germline V gene encodes CDR1 SGHRS and CDR2 YFSETQ. The CDR3 runs to 15 residues. Trimming shortened V by 4 bases and J by 5 bases, and 17 bases separated the two germline ends. Specimen: PBMCs, collected before TCRalphabeta/CD19-depleted stem cell transplant. The V call is TRBV5-1, the J call TRBJ2-3; D possibly corresponds to TRBD1 (6 bases). The TCR was taken from a girl aged 2 to 9 with congenital amegakaryocytic thrombocytopenia, due to receive a stem cell transplant. Written as DNA, the CDR3 is TGCGCCAGCAGCCCGGACCCAGGGGTCGGAGATACGCAGTATTTT. Translated: CASSPDPGVGDTQYF. The complete variable domain, with remaining parts taken from reference TRBV5-1 and TRBJ2-3, reads KAGVTQTPRYLIKTRGQQVTLSCSPISGHRSVSWYQQTPGQGLQFLFEYFSETQRNKGNFPGRFSGRQFSNSRSEMNVSTLELGDSALYLCASSPDPGVGDTQYFGPGTRLTVL.